The next 8 T cell receptor beta chains were all read from a single sample in a study of cytomegalovirus exposure and HLA in healthy donors. With 60 Vbeta and 13 Jbeta primers, the PCR was carried out. Clones were read by immunoSEQ multiplex PCR, and TCRdb kept only the in-frame ones, dropping some. The data show around 150,000 clones, 79% seen once. Sequenced material: PBMCs. The receptor set was obtained from a male donor in good health and CMV-seronegative.

The chain uses TRBV7-9 and TRBJ2-5, with TRBD1 matching over 7 bases. Germline CDR1 reads SEHNR; CDR2 reads FQNEAQ (reference sequence). Unmatched junction bases numbered 7, after V lost 0 bases and J lost 3 bases. This CDR3 region has 16 residues. The CDR3 sequence: CASSLATKGAKETQYF. The CDR3 DNA follows: TGTGCCAGCAGCTTAGCCACCAAGGGGGCCAAAGAGACCCAGTACTTC.

This rearrangement joins TRBV18 to TRBJ1-4; TRBD1 matches 8 bases. Germline V gene lookup returns CDR1 KGHSH and CDR2 LQKENI. The CDR3 is 17 amino acids. Trimming removed 3 bases from V and 11 bases from J; junction bases left unmatched: 17. This CDR3 reads CASSPSGQAFYLRKLFF. As DNA, the CDR3 is TGTGCCAGCTCACCCTCGGGACAGGCCTTTTACCTTAGGAAACTGTTTTTT.

The chain has TRBV7-3 and TRBJ2-1; 7 positions match TRBD2. V was clipped by 6 bases and J by 6 bases; unmatched bases: 11. The V gene's germline CDR1 is SGHTA and CDR2 FQGTGA. CDR3 length: 15 residues. CDR3 in amino acids: CASSLLGGGTNEQFF. As DNA, the CDR3 is TGTGCCAGCAGTTTGCTTGGCGGGGGAACCAATGAGCAGTTCTTC. Drawing the rest from reference TRBV7-3 and TRBJ2-1, the complete variable domain is GAGVSQTPSNKVTEKGKYVELRCDPISGHTALYWYRQSLGQGPEFLIYFQGTGAADDSGLPNDRFFAVRPEGSVSTLKIQRTERGDSAVYLCASSLLGGGTNEQFFGPGTRLTVL.

The V and J genes are TRBV7-2 and TRBJ1-2, with D unclear. The CDR3 contains 12 residues. Germline CDR1 and CDR2: SGHTA and FQGNSA. V lost 5 bases to trimming and J lost 5 bases, with 9 bases between them. Here the CDR3 reads CASSQPEYGYTF. CDR3 DNA: TGTGCCAGCAGCCAACCGGAGTATGGCTACACCTTC.

The V and J genes are TRBV7-8 and TRBJ2-1; 9 bases map to TRBD1. The CDR3 has 14 amino acids. Trimming removed 4 bases from V and 5 bases from J; junction bases left unmatched: 3. Germline V lookup: CDR1 SGHVS, CDR2 FQNEAQ. CDR3 DNA sequence: TGTGCCAGCAGCTACTGGGACAGGGACAATGAGCAGTTCTTC. Translation: CASSYWDRDNEQFF. Variable domain in full (rest from reference TRBV7-8 and TRBJ2-1): GAGVSQSPRYKVAKRGQDVALRCDPISGHVSLFWYQQALGQGPEFLTYFQNEAQLDKSGLPSDRFFAERPEGSVSTLKIQRTQQEDSAVYLCASSYWDRDNEQFFGPGTRLTVL.

This sequence joins TRBV5-1 and TRBJ2-7; 7 bases map to TRBD1. J lost 3 bases, V lost 4 bases, and 7 bases had no gene match. CDR1 and CDR2 from the germline V gene are SGHRS and YFSETQ. CDR3 length: 14 amino acids. The CDR3 bases are TGCGCCAGCAGCACTCCGGGACAGAACTACGAGCAGTACTTC. Translation gives CASSTPGQNYEQYF.

The V and J genes are TRBV10-3 and TRBJ1-2; TRBD1 matches 7 bases. V lost 6 bases, J lost 4 bases, and 14 bases stayed unmatched. The CDR3 is 16 residues long. Germline CDR1 is ENHRY and CDR2 is SYGVKD. The CDR3 sequence: CAISPGQNKGSYGYTF. DNA for the CDR3: TGTGCCATCAGCCCGGGACAGAACAAGGGAAGCTATGGCTACACCTTC.

Only a few counts were recorded for this clone. This rearrangement joins TRBV18 to TRBJ2-3, with 10 bases aligning to TRBD1. Looked up from germline, CDR1 is KGHSH and CDR2 is LQKENI. V lost 1 base to trimming and J lost 6 bases; unmatched junction nucleotides: 1. This CDR3 is 14 amino acids long. The DNA for the CDR3 is TGTGCCAGCTCACCACGGACAGGGGGGGATACGCAGTATTTT. Protein product: CASSPRTGGDTQYF.